This TCR beta chain was recorded in a study of control samples from healthy donors and cancer patients. Germline CDR1 KGHDR, CDR2 SFDVKD. The CDR3 totals 17 residues. J lost 2 bases, V lost 4 bases, and 10 bases had no gene match. Repertoires were generated with immunoSEQ multiplex PCR, while TCRdb's copy carries only in-frame clones and drops some. The table records 55,000 to 85,000 clones, about 90% of them present only once. The receptor was isolated from a man aged 55 to 70 with lung cancer. V usage is TRBV24-1 and J usage is TRBJ2-5; TRBD1 agrees at 9 bases. The specimen was PBMCs. This CDR3 reads CATSDPGTGTSQETQYF. CDR3 DNA: TGTGCCACCAGTGACCCCGGGACAGGGACGTCTCAAGAGACCCAGTACTTC.